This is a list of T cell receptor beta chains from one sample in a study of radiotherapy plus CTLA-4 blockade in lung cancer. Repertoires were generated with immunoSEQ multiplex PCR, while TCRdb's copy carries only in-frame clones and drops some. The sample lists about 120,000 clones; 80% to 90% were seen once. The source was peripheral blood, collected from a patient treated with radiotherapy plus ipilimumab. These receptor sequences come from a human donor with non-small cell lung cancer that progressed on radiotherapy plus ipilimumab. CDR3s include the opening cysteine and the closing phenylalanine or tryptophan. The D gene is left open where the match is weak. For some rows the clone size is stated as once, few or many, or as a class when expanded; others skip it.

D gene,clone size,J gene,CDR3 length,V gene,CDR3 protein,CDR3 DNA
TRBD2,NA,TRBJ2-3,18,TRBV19,CASSIGGGGLADTDTQYF,TGTGCCAGTAGTATAGGGGGAGGGGGACTAGCGGACACAGATACGCAGTATTTT
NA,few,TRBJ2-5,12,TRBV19,CASSIDPETQYF,TGTGCCAGTAGTATAGATCCGGAGACCCAGTACTTC
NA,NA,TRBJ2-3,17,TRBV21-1,CASSKRLGAGVVDTQYF,TGTGCCAGCAGCAAACGTTTGGGAGCGGGAGTGGTAGATACGCAGTATTTT
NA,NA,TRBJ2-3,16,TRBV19,CASSIGINRGTDTQYF,TGTGCCAGTAGTATAGGTATCAACCGAGGGACAGATACGCAGTATTTT
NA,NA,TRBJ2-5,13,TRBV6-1,CASSEERGETQYF,TGTGCCAGCAGTGAAGAGAGGGGGGAGACCCAGTACTTC
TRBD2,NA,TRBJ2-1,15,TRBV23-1,CASSPGTSGSTLQFF,TGCGCCAGCAGTCCCGGGACTAGCGGGAGCACTTTGCAGTTCTTC
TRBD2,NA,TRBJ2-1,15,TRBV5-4,CASSRDSGSGNEQFF,TGTGCCAGCAGCCGGGATAGCGGGAGTGGTAATGAGCAGTTCTTC
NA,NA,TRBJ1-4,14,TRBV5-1,CASSLTGRNEKLFF,TGCGCCAGCAGCTTGACAGGGAGAAATGAAAAACTGTTTTTT
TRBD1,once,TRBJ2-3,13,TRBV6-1,CASRQGAIDTQYF,TGTGCCAGCAGACAGGGGGCAATAGATACGCAGTATTTT
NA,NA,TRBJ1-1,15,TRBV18,CASSPPSVSHTEAFF,TGTGCCAGCTCACCGCCCTCTGTTTCGCACACTGAAGCTTTCTTT
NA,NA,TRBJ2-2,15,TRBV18,CASSPQKTITGELFF,TGTGCCAGCTCACCCCAAAAAACTATTACCGGGGAGCTGTTTTTT
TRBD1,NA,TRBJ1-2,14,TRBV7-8,CASSPRDSNYGYTF,TGTGCCAGCAGCCCACGGGACAGTAACTATGGCTACACCTTC
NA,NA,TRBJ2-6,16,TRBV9,CASSVGRGVGANVLTF,TGTGCCAGCAGCGTAGGGAGGGGTGTTGGGGCCAACGTCCTGACTTTC
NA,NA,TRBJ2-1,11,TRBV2,CASSDAFRGFF,TGTGCCAGCAGTGACGCCTTCCGCGGGTTCTTC
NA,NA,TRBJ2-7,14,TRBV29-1,CSAAIGGTSYEQYF,TGCAGCGCCGCTATCGGAGGGACCTCCTACGAGCAGTACTTC
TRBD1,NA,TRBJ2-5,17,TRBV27,CASRDLFRQGKSETQYF,TGTGCCAGCAGAGACCTCTTCCGACAGGGTAAGTCGGAGACCCAGTACTTC
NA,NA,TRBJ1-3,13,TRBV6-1,CASMGGSGNTIYF,TGTGCCAGCATGGGGGGATCTGGAAACACCATATATTTT
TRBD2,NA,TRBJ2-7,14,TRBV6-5,CASTPSGRSYEQYF,TGTGCCAGCACCCCCAGCGGGAGGTCCTACGAGCAGTACTTC
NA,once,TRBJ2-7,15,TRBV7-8,CASSLEAGETHEQYF,TGTGCCAGCAGCTTAGAGGCAGGGGAAACCCACGAGCAGTACTTC
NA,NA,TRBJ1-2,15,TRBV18,CASSLPQGPRGGYTF,TGTGCCAGCTCACTTCCCCAGGGACCGCGGGGTGGCTACACCTTC
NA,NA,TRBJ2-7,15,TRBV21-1,CARPRSPGASHEQYF,TGTGCCAGACCCCGCTCCCCGGGCGCGTCCCACGAGCAGTACTTC
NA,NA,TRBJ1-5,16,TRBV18,CASSLNFDQHTSPSIF,NA
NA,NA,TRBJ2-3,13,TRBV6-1,CASSDDRPDTQYF,TGTGCCAGCAGTGACGACAGACCAGATACGCAGTATTTT
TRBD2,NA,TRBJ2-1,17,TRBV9,CASSAEGAWGGYNEQFF,TGTGCCAGCAGCGCTGAGGGCGCGTGGGGGGGTTACAATGAGCAGTTCTTC
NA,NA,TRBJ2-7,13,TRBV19,CASSRDWFNEQYF,TGTGCCAGTAGTCGGGACTGGTTTAATGAGCAGTACTTC
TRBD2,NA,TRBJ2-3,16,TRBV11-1,CASSFELAGGADTQYF,TGTGCCAGCAGCTTCGAACTAGCGGGAGGAGCAGATACGCAGTATTTT
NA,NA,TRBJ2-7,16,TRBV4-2,CASSQERQQTTYEQYF,TGTGCCAGCAGCCAAGAAAGACAGCAAACCACCTACGAGCAGTACTTC
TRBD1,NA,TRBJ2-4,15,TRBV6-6,CASSQDRGGKNIQYF,TGTGCCAGCAGTCAGGACAGGGGTGGCAAAAACATTCAGTACTTC
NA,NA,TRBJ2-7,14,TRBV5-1,CASSPGTLSGEQYF,TGCGCCAGCAGCCCCGGGACTCTCAGCGGCGAGCAGTACTTC
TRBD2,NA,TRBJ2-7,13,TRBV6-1,CASGTSGTWEQYF,TGTGCCAGCGGGACTAGCGGGACCTGGGAGCAGTACTTC
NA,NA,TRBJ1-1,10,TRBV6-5,CELGNTEAFF,TGTGAACTAGGGAACACTGAAGCTTTCTTT
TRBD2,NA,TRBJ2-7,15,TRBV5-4,CASSLLTGGTYEQYF,TGTGCCAGCAGCTTGCTTACGGGGGGGACCTACGAGCAGTACTTC
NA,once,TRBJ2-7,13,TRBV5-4,CASSPGQTYEQYF,TGTGCCAGCAGCCCCGGACAGACCTACGAGCAGTACTTC
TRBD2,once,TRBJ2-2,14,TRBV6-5,CASSYGLATGELFF,TGTGCCAGCAGTTACGGACTAGCGACCGGGGAGCTGTTTTTT
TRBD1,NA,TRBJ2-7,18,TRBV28,CASSFPPRDSKTGYEQYF,TGTGCCAGCAGTTTTCCCCCCCGGGACAGCAAAACGGGGTACGAGCAGTACTTC
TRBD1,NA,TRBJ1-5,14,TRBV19,CASGTGVFGQPQHF,TGTGCCAGTGGAACAGGGGTTTTCGGACAGCCCCAGCATTTT
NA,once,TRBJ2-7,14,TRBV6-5,CASSYSALGGEQYF,TGTGCCAGCAGTTACTCGGCCCTAGGGGGCGAGCAGTACTTC
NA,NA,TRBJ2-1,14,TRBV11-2,CASSLLRKYNEQFF,TGTGCCAGCAGCTTACTGAGAAAGTACAATGAGCAGTTCTTC
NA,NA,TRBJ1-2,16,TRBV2,CASSEAGRGGNYGYTF,TGTGCCAGCAGTGAAGCGGGCAGGGGTGGCAACTATGGCTACACCTTC
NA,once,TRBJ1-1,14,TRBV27,CASSPAGKGTEAFF,TGTGCCAGCAGTCCGGCCGGGAAGGGCACTGAAGCTTTCTTT
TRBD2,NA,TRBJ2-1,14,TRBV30,CAWREREAYNEQFF,TGTGCCTGGAGGGAGCGGGAAGCCTACAATGAGCAGTTCTTC
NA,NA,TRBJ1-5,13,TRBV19,CASSWQVDQPQHF,TGTGCCAGTAGTTGGCAGGTCGATCAGCCCCAGCATTTT
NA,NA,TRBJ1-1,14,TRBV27,CASSLYPGSSEAFF,TGTGCCAGCAGTTTGTATCCAGGGTCGAGTGAAGCTTTCTTT
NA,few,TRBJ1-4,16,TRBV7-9,CASTTYGAGIGEKLFF,TGTGCCAGCACCACATATGGAGCGGGGATAGGAGAAAAACTGTTTTTT
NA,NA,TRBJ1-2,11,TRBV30,CAWSVERQPLF,TGTGCCTGGAGTGTGGAGAGACAGCCCCTTTTC
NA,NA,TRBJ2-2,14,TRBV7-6,CASSLGARSGELFF,TGTGCCAGCAGCTTGGGGGCGCGTTCCGGGGAGCTGTTTTTT
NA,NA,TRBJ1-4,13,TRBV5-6,CASNSGRTEKLFF,TGTGCCAGCAACTCTGGCAGAACTGAAAAACTGTTTTTT
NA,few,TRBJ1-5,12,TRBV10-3,CAIGGDNQPQHF,TGTGCCATCGGGGGGGACAATCAGCCCCAGCATTTT
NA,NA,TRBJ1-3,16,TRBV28,CASSPTGAPTGNTIYF,TGTGCCAGCAGCCCGACGGGGGCTCCTACTGGAAACACCATATATTTT
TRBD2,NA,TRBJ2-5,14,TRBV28,CASTPSGRWETQYF,TGTGCCAGCACCCCGAGCGGGAGATGGGAGACCCAGTACTTC
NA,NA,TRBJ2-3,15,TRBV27,CASSLSPVGTDTQYF,TGTGCCAGCAGTTTATCCCCTGTCGGAACAGATACGCAGTATTTT
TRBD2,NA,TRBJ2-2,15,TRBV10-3,CAISESGTTQGELFF,TGTGCCATCAGTGAGTCGGGGACTACGCAGGGGGAGCTGTTTTTT
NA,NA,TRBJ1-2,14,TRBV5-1,CASSLAGTDYGYTF,TGCGCCAGCAGCTTGGCCGGGACGGACTATGGCTACACCTTC
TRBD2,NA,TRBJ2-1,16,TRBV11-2,CASRLTGTSGYNEQFF,TGTGCCAGCAGGCTCACCGGGACTAGCGGATACAATGAGCAGTTCTTC
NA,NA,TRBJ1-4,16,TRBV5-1,CASSLELGASNEKLFF,TGCGCCAGCAGCTTGGAGCTAGGGGCCAGTAATGAAAAACTGTTTTTT
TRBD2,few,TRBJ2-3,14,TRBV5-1,CASSLVLADAQTYF,TGCGCCAGCAGCTTGGTCCTAGCGGACGCCCAGACGTATTTT
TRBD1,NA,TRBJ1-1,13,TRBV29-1,CSAWDRGFGEAFF,TGCAGCGCCTGGGACAGGGGGTTCGGTGAAGCTTTCTTT
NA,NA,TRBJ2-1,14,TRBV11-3,CASTGSGAKNEQFF,TGTGCCAGTACTGGATCAGGGGCTAAGAATGAGCAGTTCTTC